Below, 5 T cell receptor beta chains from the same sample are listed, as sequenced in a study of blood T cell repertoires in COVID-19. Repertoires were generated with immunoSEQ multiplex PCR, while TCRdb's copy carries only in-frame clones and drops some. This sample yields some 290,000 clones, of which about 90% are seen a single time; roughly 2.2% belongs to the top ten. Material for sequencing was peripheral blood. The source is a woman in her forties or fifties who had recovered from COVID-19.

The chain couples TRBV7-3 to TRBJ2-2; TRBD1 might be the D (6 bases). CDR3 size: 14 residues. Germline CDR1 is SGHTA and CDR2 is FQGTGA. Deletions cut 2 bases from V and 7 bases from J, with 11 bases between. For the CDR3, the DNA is TGTGCCAGCAGCTTAGAGCCAGGGGTCGGGGAGCTGTTTTTT. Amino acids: CASSLEPGVGELFF.

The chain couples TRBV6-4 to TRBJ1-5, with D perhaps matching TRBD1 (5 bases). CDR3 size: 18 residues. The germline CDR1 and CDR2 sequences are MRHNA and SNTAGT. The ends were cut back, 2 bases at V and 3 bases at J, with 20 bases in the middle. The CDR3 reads CASSDPIGAGFFNQPQHF. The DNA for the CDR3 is TGTGCCAGCAGTGACCCCATTGGGGCAGGCTTCTTCAATCAGCCCCAGCATTTT.

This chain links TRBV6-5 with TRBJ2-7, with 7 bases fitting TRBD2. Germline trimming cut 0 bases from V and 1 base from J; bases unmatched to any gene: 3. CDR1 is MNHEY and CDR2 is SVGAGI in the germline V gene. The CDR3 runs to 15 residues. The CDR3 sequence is CASSYSIGGSYEQYF. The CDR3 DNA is TGTGCCAGCAGTTACTCGATCGGGGGGTCCTACGAGCAGTACTTC.

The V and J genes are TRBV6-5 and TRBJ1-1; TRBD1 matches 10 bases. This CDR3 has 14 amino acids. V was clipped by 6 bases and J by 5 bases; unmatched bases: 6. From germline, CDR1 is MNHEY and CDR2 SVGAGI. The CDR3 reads CASRGQGSGTEAFF. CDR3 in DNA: TGTGCCAGCAGGGGACAGGGGAGCGGGACTGAAGCTTTCTTT.

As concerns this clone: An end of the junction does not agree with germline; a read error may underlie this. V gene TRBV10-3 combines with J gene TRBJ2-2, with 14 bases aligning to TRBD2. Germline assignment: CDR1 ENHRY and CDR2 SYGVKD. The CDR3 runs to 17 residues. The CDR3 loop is CAIKGTSGGVNTGELFF. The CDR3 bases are TGTGCCATCAAGGGGACTAGCGGGGGCGTTAACACCGGAGAGCTGTTTTTT.